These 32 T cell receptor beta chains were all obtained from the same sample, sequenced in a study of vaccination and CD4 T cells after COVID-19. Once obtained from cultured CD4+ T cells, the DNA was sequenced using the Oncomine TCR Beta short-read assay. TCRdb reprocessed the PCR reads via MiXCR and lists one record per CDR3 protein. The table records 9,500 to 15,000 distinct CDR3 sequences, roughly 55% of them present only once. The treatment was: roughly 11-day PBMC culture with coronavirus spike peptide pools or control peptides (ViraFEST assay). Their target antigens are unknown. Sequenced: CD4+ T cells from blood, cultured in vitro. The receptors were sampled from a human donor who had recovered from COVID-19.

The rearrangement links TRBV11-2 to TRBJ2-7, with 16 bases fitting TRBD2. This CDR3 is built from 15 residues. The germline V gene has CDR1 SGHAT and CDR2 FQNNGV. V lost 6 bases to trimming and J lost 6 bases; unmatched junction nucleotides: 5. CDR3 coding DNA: TGTGCCAGCAGGGGGACTAGCGGGAGGGCTCGCGAGCAGTACTTC. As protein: CASRGTSGRAREQYF.

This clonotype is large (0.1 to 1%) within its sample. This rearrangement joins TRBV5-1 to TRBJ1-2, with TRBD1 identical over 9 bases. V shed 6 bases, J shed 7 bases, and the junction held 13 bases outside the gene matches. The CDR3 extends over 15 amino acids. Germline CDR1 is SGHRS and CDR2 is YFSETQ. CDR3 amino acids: CASNPGTGSIVGYTF. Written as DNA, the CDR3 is TGCGCCAGCAACCCCGGGACAGGGTCAATCGTTGGCTACACCTTC.

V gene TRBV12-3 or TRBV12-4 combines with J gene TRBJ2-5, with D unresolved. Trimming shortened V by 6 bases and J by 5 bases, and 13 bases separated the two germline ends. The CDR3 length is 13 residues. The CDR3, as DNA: TGTGCCAGCAGGGGATCGACATGGGAGACCCAGTACTTC. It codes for CASRGSTWETQYF.

The CDR3 sequence: CASSYGPGWANVLTF. DNA for the CDR3: TGTGCCAGCAGTTACGGGCCGGGCTGGGCCAACGTCCTGACTTTC. The chain employs TRBV6-2 or TRBV6-3 and TRBJ2-6; D gene uncertain. V was clipped by 2 bases and J by 5 bases, with 10 bases between them. The CDR3 covers 15 residues. Looked up from germline, CDR1 is MNHEY and CDR2 is SVGEGT.

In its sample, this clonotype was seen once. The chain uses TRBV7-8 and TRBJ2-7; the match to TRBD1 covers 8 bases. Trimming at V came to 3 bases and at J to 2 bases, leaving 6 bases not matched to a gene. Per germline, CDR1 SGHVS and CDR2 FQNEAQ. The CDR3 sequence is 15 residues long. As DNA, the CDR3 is TGTGCCAGCAGCTTCCGGACAGGGTCCCCCTACGAGCAGTACTTC. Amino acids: CASSFRTGSPYEQYF. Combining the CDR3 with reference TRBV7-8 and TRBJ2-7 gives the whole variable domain GAGVSQSPRYKVAKRGQDVALRCDPISGHVSLFWYQQALGQGPEFLTYFQNEAQLDKSGLPSDRFFAERPEGSVSTLKIQRTQQEDSAVYLCASSFRTGSPYEQYFGPGTRLTVT.

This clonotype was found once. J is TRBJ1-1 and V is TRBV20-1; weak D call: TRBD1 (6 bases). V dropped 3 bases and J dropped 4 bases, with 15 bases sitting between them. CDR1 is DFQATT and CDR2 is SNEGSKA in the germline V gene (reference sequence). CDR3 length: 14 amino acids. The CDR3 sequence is CSARYFRGSTEAFF. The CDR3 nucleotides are TGCAGTGCTAGGTACTTCAGGGGTTCCACTGAAGCTTTCTTT.

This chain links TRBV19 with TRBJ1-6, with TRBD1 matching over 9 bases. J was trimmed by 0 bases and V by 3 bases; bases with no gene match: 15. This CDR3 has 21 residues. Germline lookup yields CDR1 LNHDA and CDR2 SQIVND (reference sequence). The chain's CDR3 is CASSIRSSGQGYSSYNSPLHF. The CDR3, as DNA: TGTGCCAGTAGTATCCGATCGTCGGGACAGGGATATAGCTCCTATAATTCACCCCTCCACTTT. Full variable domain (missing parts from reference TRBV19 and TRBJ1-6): DGGITQSPKYLFRKEGQNVTLSCEQNLNHDAMYWYRQDPGQGLRLIYYSQIVNDFQKGDIAEGYSVSREKKESFPLTVTSAQKNPTAFYLCASSIRSSGQGYSSYNSPLHFGNGTRLTVT.

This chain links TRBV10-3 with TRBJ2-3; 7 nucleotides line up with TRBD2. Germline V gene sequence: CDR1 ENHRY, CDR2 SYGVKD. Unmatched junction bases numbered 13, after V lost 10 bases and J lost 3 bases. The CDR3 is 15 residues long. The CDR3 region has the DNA TGTGCCACATCGGCGGGCCTAGCGGATACAGATACGCAGTATTTT. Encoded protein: CATSAGLADTDTQYF.

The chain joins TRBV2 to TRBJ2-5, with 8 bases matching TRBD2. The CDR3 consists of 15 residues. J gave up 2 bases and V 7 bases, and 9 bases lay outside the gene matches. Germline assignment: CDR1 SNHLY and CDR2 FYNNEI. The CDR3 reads CASKTGGGTQETQYF. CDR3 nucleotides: TGTGCCAGCAAAACGGGAGGGGGAACACAAGAGACCCAGTACTTC.

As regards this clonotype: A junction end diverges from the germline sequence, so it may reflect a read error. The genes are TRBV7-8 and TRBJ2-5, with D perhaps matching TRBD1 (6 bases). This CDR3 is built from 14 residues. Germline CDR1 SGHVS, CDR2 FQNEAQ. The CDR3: CASSPYSGQGTQYF. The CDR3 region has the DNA TGTGCCAGCAGCCCCTACTCGGGACAAGGGACCCAGTACTTC.

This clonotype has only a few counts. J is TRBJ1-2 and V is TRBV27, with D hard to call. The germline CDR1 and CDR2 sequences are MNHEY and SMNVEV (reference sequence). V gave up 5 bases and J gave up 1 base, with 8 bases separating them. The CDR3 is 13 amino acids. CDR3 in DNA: TGTGCCAGCAGTGGGAGACTTAACTATGGCTACACCTTC. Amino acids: CASSGRLNYGYTF.

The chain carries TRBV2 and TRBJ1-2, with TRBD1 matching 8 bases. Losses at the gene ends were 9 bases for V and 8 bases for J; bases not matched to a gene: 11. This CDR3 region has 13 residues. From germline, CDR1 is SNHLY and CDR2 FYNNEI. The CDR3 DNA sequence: TGTGCCAGAGCGACAGGGGCAGCGGGAGGCTACACCTTC. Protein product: CARATGAAGGYTF.

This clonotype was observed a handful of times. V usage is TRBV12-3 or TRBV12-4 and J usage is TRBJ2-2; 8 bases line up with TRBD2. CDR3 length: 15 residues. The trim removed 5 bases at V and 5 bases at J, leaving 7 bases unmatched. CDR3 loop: CASSPLAGRTGELFF. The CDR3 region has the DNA TGTGCCAGCAGTCCTCTAGCGGGTAGGACCGGGGAGCTGTTTTTT.

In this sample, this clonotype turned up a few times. This CDR3 reads CSVDGGGWGGYTF. The CDR3 nucleotides are TGCAGCGTTGACGGGGGAGGATGGGGTGGCTACACCTTC. This rearrangement joins TRBV29-1 to TRBJ1-2; tentative D call: TRBD1 (5 bases). Germline V gene data show CDR1 as SQVTM and CDR2 as ANQGSEA. Trimming removed 3 bases from V and 7 bases from J, with 15 bases in between. The CDR3 covers 13 residues.

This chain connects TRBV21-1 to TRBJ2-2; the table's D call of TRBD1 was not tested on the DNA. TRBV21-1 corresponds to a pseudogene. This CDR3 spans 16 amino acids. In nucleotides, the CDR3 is TGTGCCAGCAGCTTCCGGGACAGGGTAATTCTCGGGGAGCTGTTTTTT. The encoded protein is CASSFRDRVILGELFF.

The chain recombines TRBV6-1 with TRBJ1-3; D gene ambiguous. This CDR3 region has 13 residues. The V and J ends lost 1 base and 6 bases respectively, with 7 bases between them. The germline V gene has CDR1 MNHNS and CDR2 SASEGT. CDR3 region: CASSEDRQNTIYF. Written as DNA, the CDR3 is TGTGCCAGCAGTGAAGATAGGCAAAACACCATATATTTT.

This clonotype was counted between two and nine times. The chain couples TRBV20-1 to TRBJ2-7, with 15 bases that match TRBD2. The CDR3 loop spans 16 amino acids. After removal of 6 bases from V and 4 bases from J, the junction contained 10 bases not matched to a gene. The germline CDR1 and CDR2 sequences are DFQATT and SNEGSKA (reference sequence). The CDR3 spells CSAEGGLAGGRYEQYF. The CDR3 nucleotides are TGCAGTGCCGAAGGCGGACTAGCGGGAGGGCGGTACGAGCAGTACTTC.

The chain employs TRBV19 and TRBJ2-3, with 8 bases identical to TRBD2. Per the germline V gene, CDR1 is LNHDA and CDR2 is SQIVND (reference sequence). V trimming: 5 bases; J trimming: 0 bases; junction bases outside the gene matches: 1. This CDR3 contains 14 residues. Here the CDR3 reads CASSRGGSTDTQYF. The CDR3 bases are TGTGCCAGTAGTCGGGGGGGAAGCACAGATACGCAGTATTTT.

The CDR3 spells CATSDLAGGETGELFF. CDR3 DNA sequence: TGTGCCACCAGTGATCTAGCGGGAGGTGAGACCGGGGAGCTGTTTTTT. The chain combines TRBV24-1 with TRBJ2-2; 11 positions agree with TRBD2. Germline loops: CDR1 KGHDR, CDR2 SFDVKD. The trim removed 3 bases at V and 5 bases at J, leaving 4 bases unmatched. CDR3 length: 16 amino acids.

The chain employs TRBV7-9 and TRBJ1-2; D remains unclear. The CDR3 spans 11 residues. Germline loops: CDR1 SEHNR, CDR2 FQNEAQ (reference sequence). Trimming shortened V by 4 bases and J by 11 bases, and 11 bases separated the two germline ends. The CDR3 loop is CASSSLPAYTF. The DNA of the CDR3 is TGTGCCAGCAGCTCACTTCCTGCTTACACCTTC.

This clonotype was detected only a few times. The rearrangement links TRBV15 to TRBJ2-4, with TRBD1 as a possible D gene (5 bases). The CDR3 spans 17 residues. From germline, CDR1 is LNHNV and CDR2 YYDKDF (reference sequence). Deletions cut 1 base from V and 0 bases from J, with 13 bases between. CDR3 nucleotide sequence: TGTGCCACCAGCAGAGGTGACAGTGATCTAGCCAAAAACATTCAGTACTTC. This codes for CATSRGDSDLAKNIQYF.

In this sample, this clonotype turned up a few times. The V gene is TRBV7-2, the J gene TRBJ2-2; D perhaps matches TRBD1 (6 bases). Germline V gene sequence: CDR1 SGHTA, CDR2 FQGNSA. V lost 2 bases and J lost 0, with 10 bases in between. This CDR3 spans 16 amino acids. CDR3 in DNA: TGTGCCAGCAGCTTATTGAACAGGGCGAACACCGGGGAGCTGTTTTTT. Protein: CASSLLNRANTGELFF.

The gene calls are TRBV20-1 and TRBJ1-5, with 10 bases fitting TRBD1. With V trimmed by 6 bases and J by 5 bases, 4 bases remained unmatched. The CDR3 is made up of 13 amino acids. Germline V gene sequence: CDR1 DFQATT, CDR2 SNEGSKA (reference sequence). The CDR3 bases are TGCAGTGCCGCCGGGACAGGGGATCAGCCCCAGCATTTT. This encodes CSAAGTGDQPQHF.

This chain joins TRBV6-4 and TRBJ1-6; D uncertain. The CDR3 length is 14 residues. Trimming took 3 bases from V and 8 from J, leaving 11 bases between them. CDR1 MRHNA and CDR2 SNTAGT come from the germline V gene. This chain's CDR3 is CASSEVAGDSPLHF. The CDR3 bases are TGTGCCAGCAGTGAGGTGGCAGGAGATTCACCCCTCCACTTT.

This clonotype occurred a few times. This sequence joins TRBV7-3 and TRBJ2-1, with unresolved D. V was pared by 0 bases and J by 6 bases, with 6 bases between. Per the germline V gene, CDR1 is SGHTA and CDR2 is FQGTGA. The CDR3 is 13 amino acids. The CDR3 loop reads CASSLTKGNEQFF. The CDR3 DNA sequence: TGTGCCAGCAGCTTAACTAAGGGCAATGAGCAGTTCTTC.

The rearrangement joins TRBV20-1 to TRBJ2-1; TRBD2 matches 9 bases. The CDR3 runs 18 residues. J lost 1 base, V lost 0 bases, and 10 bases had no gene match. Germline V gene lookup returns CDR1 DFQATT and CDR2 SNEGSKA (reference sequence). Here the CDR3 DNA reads TGCAGTGCTAGAGATCTGACTAGCGGAAAGGGGTCCTACAATGAGCAGTTCTTC. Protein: CSARDLTSGKGSYNEQFF.

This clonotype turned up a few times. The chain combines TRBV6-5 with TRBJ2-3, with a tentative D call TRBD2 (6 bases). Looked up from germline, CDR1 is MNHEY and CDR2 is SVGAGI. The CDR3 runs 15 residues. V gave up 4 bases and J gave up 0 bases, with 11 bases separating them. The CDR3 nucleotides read TGTGCCAGCAGTTTTAGCGGAACTAGCACAGATACGCAGTATTTT. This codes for CASSFSGTSTDTQYF.

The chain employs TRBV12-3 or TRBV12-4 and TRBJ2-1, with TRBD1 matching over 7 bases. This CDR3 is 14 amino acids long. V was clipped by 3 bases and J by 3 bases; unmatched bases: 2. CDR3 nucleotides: TGTGCCAGCAGTTTGGGACAGAGCTACAATGAGCAGTTCTTC. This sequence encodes CASSLGQSYNEQFF.

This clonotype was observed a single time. The CDR3 here is CASSLASAFGTAYEQYF. CDR3 bases: TGTGCCAGCAGCTTGGCATCTGCATTTGGGACTGCCTACGAGCAGTACTTC. This chain links TRBV7-2 with TRBJ2-7, with TRBD2 as a possible D gene (6 bases). Germline V gene lookup returns CDR1 SGHTA and CDR2 FQGNSA. The ends were cut back, 3 bases at V and 2 bases at J, with 20 bases in the middle. The CDR3 contains 17 residues.

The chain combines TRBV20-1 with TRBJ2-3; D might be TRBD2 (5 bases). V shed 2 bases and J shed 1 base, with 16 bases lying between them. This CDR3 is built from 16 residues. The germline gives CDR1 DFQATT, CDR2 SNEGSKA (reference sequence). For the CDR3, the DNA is TGCAGTGCTAGAAATATCCCGGGGTTGGGCACAGATACGCAGTATTTT. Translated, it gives CSARNIPGLGTDTQYF.

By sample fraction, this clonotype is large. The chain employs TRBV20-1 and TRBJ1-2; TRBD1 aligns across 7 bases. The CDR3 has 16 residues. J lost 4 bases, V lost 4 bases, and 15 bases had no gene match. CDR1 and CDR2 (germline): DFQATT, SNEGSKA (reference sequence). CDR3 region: CSAIKGGDSFPYGYTF. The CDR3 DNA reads TGCAGTGCTATAAAAGGGGGGGACAGCTTCCCCTATGGCTACACCTTC.

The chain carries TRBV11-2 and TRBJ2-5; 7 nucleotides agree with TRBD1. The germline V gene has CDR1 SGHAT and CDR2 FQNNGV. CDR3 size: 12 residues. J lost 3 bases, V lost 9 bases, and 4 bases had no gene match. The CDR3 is CASRGQKETQYF. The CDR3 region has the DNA TGTGCCAGTAGGGGACAGAAAGAGACCCAGTACTTC.